This T cell receptor (beta chain) was captured in a study of T cells after yellow fever vaccination. This CDR3 spans 14 amino acids. One entry per CDR3 protein, called by TCRdb with MiXCR from the 5' RACE reads. Here the sample spans about 310,000 distinct CDR3 sequences, around 3.6% being singletons. This clonotype showed up just a few times. Its ends do not fully match the called genes, so a read error is possible. The receptor was isolated from a young man who received the YFV17D yellow fever vaccine. The gene calls are TRBV12-3 or TRBV12-4 and TRBJ1-2, with TRBD1 matching over 8 bases. Sequences were derived from PBMCs, sampled on the day of the yellow fever booster vaccination. DNA for the CDR3: TGTGCCAGCAGTTTGTTTACTGGACAGGGTGGCTACATCTTC. Its protein is CASSLFTGQGGYIF.